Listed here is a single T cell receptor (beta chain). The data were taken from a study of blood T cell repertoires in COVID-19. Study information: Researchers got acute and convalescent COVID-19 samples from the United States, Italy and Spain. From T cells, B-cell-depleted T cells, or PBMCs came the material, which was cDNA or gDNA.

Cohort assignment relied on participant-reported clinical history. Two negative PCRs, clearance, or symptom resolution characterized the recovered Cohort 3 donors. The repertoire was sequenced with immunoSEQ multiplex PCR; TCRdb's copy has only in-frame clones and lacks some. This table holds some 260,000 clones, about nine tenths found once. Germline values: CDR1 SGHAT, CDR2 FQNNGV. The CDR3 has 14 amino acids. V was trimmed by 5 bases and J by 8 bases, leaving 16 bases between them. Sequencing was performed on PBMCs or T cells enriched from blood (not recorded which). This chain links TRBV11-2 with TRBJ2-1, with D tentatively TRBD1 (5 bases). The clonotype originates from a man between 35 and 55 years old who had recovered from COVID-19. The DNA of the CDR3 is TGTGCCAGCAGCCAGAATGATCAGGGTTATGAGCAGTTCTTC. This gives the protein CASSQNDQGYEQFF.